The 17 T cell receptor beta chains given below trace back to one sample, sequenced in a study of PD-1 blockade in mismatch repair-deficient tumors. Here immunoSEQ multiplex PCR was the method, and the copy in TCRdb shows in-frame clones only, minus some. This table holds fewer than 60,000 clones, 77% found once. Sequencing used PBMCs, obtained before pembrolizumab treatment. The receptors derive from an adult with mismatch repair-deficient cancer.

The chain carries TRBV5-1 and TRBJ1-1, with 7 bases lining up with TRBD1. Germline-derived CDR1 and CDR2 are SGHRS and YFSETQ. Unmatched junction bases numbered 15, after V lost 4 bases and J lost 6 bases. This CDR3 is 16 amino acids long. CDR3 sequence: CASSRTSTTGAAEAFF. The CDR3 DNA follows: TGCGCCAGCAGCCGTACATCTACTACAGGGGCGGCTGAAGCTTTCTTT.

This sequence joins TRBV11-3 and TRBJ2-5, with D unclear. Trimming removed 3 bases at V and 3 bases at J, with 20 bases between. This CDR3 is 17 amino acids long. The germline gives CDR1 SGHNT, CDR2 YENEEA. The CDR3 region has the DNA TGTGCCAGCAGCTTCGATCTGTCGAGGCCGGCCGAAGAGACCCAGTACTTC. Residues: CASSFDLSRPAEETQYF.

J is TRBJ2-5 and V is TRBV11-3; 12 bases are shared with TRBD2. Per germline, CDR1 SGHNT and CDR2 YENEEA. The CDR3 sequence is 16 residues long. J lost 3 bases, V lost 5 bases, and 7 bases had no gene match. In DNA form, the CDR3 reads TGTGCCAGCAGCCAGACTAGCGGGAGAATGAAAGAGACCCAGTACTTC. This translates into CASSQTSGRMKETQYF. The full variable domain, completed using reference TRBV11-3 and TRBJ2-5, is EAGVVQSPRYKIIEKKQPVAFWCNPISGHNTLYWYLQNLGQGPELLIRYENEEAVDDSQLPKDRFSAERLKGVDSTLKIQPAELGDSAVYLCASSQTSGRMKETQYFGPGTRLLVL.

The CDR3 sequence is CAWSVRGYLVTEAFF. The CDR3 DNA is TGTGCCTGGAGTGTACGGGGGTATTTAGTCACTGAAGCTTTCTTT. This chain links TRBV30 with TRBJ1-1; D possibly corresponds to TRBD1 (5 bases). The length of the CDR3 is 15 residues. Germline assignment: CDR1 GTSNPN and CDR2 SVGIG (reference sequence). The V end lost 0 bases, the J end lost 4 bases, and 15 bases lay between the germline ends.

This sequence joins TRBV9 and TRBJ2-3; 9 bases are shared with TRBD2. The length of the CDR3 is 15 residues. The V and J ends lost 2 bases and 2 bases, in that order; junction bases with no gene match: 3. Germline V gene sequence: CDR1 SGDLS, CDR2 YYNGEE. The CDR3 DNA follows: TGTGCCAGCAGCGTTAGCGGGAGACCCACAGATACGCAGTATTTT. Translating gives CASSVSGRPTDTQYF.

This chain joins TRBV5-6 and TRBJ2-7; D may be TRBD2 (5 bases). V lost 6 bases, J lost 2 bases, and 15 bases lay in between. The length of the CDR3 is 14 residues. Germline CDR1 and CDR2: SGHDT and YYEEEE. The CDR3 region is CASTRTAVAYEQYF. DNA of the CDR3: TGTGCCAGCACCCGGACTGCGGTCGCCTACGAGCAGTACTTC.

Here the CDR3 reads CASSLSTAIREQYF. The CDR3 nucleotides are TGTGCCAGCAGCTTATCGACAGCTATTAGGGAGCAGTACTTC. The chain combines TRBV5-5 with TRBJ2-7; perhaps TRBD1 as D (5 bases). This CDR3 contains 14 residues. CDR1 is SGHKS and CDR2 is YYEKEE in the germline V gene (reference sequence). V was shortened by 2 bases and J by 7 bases, with 16 bases between the two germline ends.

V usage is TRBV6-5 and J usage is TRBJ1-1; tentatively, D is TRBD1 (6 bases). CDR3 length equals 15 residues. The germline CDR1 and CDR2 sequences are MNHEY and SVGAGI. The V end was cut by 6 bases, the J end by 0 bases, with 14 bases between. CDR3 region: CASSPYKGVNTEAFF. CDR3 nucleotides: TGTGCCAGCAGCCCCTATAAGGGGGTGAACACTGAAGCTTTCTTT.

The genes are TRBV10-3 and TRBJ2-3, with a weak D call TRBD2 (5 bases). The CDR3 has 11 residues. Germline V gene data show CDR1 as ENHRY and CDR2 as SYGVKD. The CDR3 reads CGTGSTDTQYF. CDR3 bases: TGTGGCACGGGGAGCACAGATACGCAGTATTTT.

The V gene is TRBV7-3, the J gene TRBJ2-2, with D perhaps matching TRBD2 (5 bases). In germline, CDR1 is SGHTA, CDR2 FQGTGA. V shed 7 bases and J shed 5 bases, with 11 bases lying between them. CDR3 length equals 13 residues. The CDR3 coding sequence is TGTGCCAGCACCCCCGGGGTTACCGGGGAGCTGTTTTTT. The encoded protein is CASTPGVTGELFF.

The CDR3 loop reads CASSLGQGNEQFF. CDR3 DNA sequence: TGTGCCAGCAGCCTCGGACAGGGTAATGAGCAGTTCTTC. The chain is built from TRBV7-9 and TRBJ2-1, with 8 bases matching TRBD1. The germline gives CDR1 SEHNR, CDR2 FQNEAQ (reference sequence). The V segment lost 5 bases and the J segment 7 bases; nucleotides outside the gene matches: 4. The CDR3 consists of 13 residues.

This clone was detected a few times. The rearrangement joins TRBV27 to TRBJ1-3; TRBD1 might be the D (5 bases). V gave up 11 bases and J gave up 0 bases, with 17 bases separating them. CDR1 and CDR2 from the germline V gene are MNHEY and SMNVEV (reference sequence). The CDR3 consists of 15 residues. CDR3 nucleotide sequence: TGTGCCTCCAAGAAGGGACTCAGCTCTGGAAACACCATATATTTT. Its translation: CASKKGLSSGNTIYF.

V and J are TRBV7-2 and TRBJ2-1, with 7 bases identical to TRBD2. The CDR3 has 16 residues. Trimming at V came to 4 bases and at J to 8 bases, leaving 14 bases not matched to a gene. Germline CDR1 and CDR2: SGHTA and FQGNSA. The CDR3 bases are TGTGCCAGCAGCTCCAGGACTTCCGGGAGGATCGATGAGCAGTTCTTC. Amino acids: CASSSRTSGRIDEQFF.

The V gene is TRBV6-6, the J gene TRBJ2-3; 10 positions match TRBD2. CDR3 size: 16 residues. Germline CDR1 MNHNY, CDR2 SVGAGI (reference sequence). Trimming removed 3 bases from V and 4 bases from J; junction bases left unmatched: 7. The CDR3 sequence is CASSYGLAGAPDTQYF. CDR3 DNA: TGTGCCAGCAGTTATGGGCTAGCGGGAGCCCCAGATACGCAGTATTTT.

A remark on this clone: A read error may produce the germline difference seen at one junction end. The chain links TRBV5-4 to TRBJ1-2, with D possibly TRBD1 on 6 matching bases. The CDR3 runs to 12 residues. Germline values: CDR1 SGHNT, CDR2 YYREEE (reference sequence). CDR3: CASSEDGRDMRF. The CDR3 nucleotides read TGTGCCAGCAGCGAGGACGGGAGGGACATGAGATTC. Full variable domain (remainder filled in from reference TRBV5-4 and TRBJ1-2): ETGVTQSPTHLIKTRGQQVTLRCSSQSGHNTVSWYQQALGQGPQFIFQYYREEENGRGNFPPRFSGLQFPNYSSELNVNALELDDSALYLCASSEDGRDMRFGSGTRLTVV.

The chain carries TRBV4-1 and TRBJ2-7, with 13 nucleotides matching TRBD2. This CDR3 is 16 amino acids long. The V and J ends lost 1 base and 5 bases, in that order; junction bases with no gene match: 5. Germline CDR1 MGHRA, CDR2 YSYEKL. CDR3 bases: TGCGCCAGCAGCCAAGTAGGACTAGCGGGAGACCACGAGCAGTACTTC. Protein sequence: CASSQVGLAGDHEQYF.

This clone was picked up one time. The chain has TRBV7-9 and TRBJ2-7; 8 nucleotides align to TRBD2. Trimming removed 4 bases from V and 5 bases from J; junction bases left unmatched: 7. The V gene's germline CDR1 is SEHNR and CDR2 FQNEAQ (reference sequence). The CDR3 covers 14 residues. The CDR3 here is CASSWSGSGHEQYF. CDR3 nucleotides: TGTGCCAGCAGCTGGAGCGGGAGTGGGCACGAGCAGTACTTC.